The 24 T cell receptor beta chains below come from one sample, sequenced in a study of T cells after posttransplantation cyclophosphamide. TCRdb's table, derived via immunoSEQ multiplex PCR, lists solely in-frame clones and lacks some. The sample was found to contain 40,000 to 60,000 clones, and every one recurs. The sequenced material came from PBMCs. The receptors were sampled from a man between 35 and 55 years old in good health, CMV-negative, and a related stem cell transplant donor.

This clone was counted many times. V is TRBV9 and J is TRBJ1-5; 9 bases line up with TRBD1. Trimming took 1 base from V and 7 from J; bases not matched to a gene: 6. The CDR3 covers 15 residues. Looked up from germline, CDR1 is SGDLS and CDR2 is YYNGEE. CDR3 nucleotides: TGTGCCAGCAGCGTAACAGGGGGCGCGTTGCAGCCCCAGCATTTT. This gives the protein CASSVTGGALQPQHF. The full variable domain, its missing parts supplied by reference TRBV9 and TRBJ1-5, is DSGVTQTPKHLITATGQRVTLRCSPRSGDLSVYWYQQSLDQGLQFLIQYYNGEERAKGNILERFSAQQFPDLHSELNLSSLELGDSALYFCASSVTGGALQPQHFGDGTRLSIL.

Ten or more counts support this clone. This chain uses TRBV27 with TRBJ2-2; the match to TRBD2 covers 12 bases. Per the germline V gene, CDR1 is MNHEY and CDR2 is SMNVEV (reference sequence). Trimming took 5 bases from V and 2 from J; bases not matched to a gene: 6. The CDR3 runs to 17 residues. CDR3 residues: CASSLLAGGDNTGELFF. Written as DNA, the CDR3 is TGTGCCAGCAGTCTACTAGCGGGAGGCGATAACACCGGGGAGCTGTTTTTT.

Ten or more counts support this clone. V gene TRBV4-1 combines with J gene TRBJ1-4, with D unresolved. The CDR3 consists of 15 residues. The V end was cut by 0 bases, the J end by 0 bases, with 5 bases between. Germline V gene data show CDR1 as MGHRA and CDR2 as YSYEKL. CDR3: CASSQDPATNEKLFF. CDR3 DNA: TGCGCCAGCAGCCAAGATCCCGCAACTAATGAAAAACTGTTTTTT.

This clone was recorded at least ten times. The chain couples TRBV7-9 to TRBJ2-5, with a tentative D call TRBD2 (5 bases). This CDR3 spans 14 amino acids. V was shortened by 5 bases and J by 5 bases, with 15 bases between the two germline ends. Germline V gene data show CDR1 as SEHNR and CDR2 as FQNEAQ (reference sequence). CDR3 nucleotides: TGTGCCAGCAGCCCAGGACCTGGCGGGGAGACCCAGTACTTC. It is translated as CASSPGPGGETQYF.

Many counts were recorded for this clone. V and J are TRBV7-2 and TRBJ2-1, with 7 bases aligning to TRBD2. Trimming took 5 bases from V and 4 from J; bases not matched to a gene: 8. The CDR3 totals 15 residues. Germline V gene lookup returns CDR1 SGHTA and CDR2 FQGNSA. Here the CDR3 reads CASSQLGGSYNEQFF. Written as DNA, the CDR3 is TGTGCCAGCAGCCAACTCGGGGGGAGTTACAATGAGCAGTTCTTC.

This clone was found many times. The chain links TRBV27 to TRBJ2-1; 8 bases match TRBD2. V shed 4 bases and J 4 bases; nucleotides not matched to a gene: 6. In germline, CDR1 is MNHEY, CDR2 SMNVEV (reference sequence). The CDR3 totals 15 residues. The CDR3 spells CASSWGLGAYNEQFF. The CDR3 DNA sequence: TGTGCCAGCAGTTGGGGACTAGGGGCTTACAATGAGCAGTTCTTC.

This clone was observed many times. V gene TRBV19 combines with J gene TRBJ2-1, with D unresolved. With 5 bases removed from V and 1 base from J, the gap between germline ends came to 12 bases. The CDR3 runs 15 residues. Germline-derived CDR1 and CDR2 are LNHDA and SQIVND (reference sequence). The DNA for the CDR3 is TGTGCCAGTAGTGACCGACTGGGTTCCTACAATGAGCAGTTCTTC. This encodes CASSDRLGSYNEQFF. Full variable domain (remainder filled in from reference TRBV19 and TRBJ2-1): DGGITQSPKYLFRKEGQNVTLSCEQNLNHDAMYWYRQDPGQGLRLIYYSQIVNDFQKGDIAEGYSVSREKKESFPLTVTSAQKNPTAFYLCASSDRLGSYNEQFFGPGTRLTVL.

This clone was seen at least ten times. V gene TRBV7-2 combines with J gene TRBJ2-3; D call uncertain. Germline CDR1 and CDR2: SGHTA and FQGNSA. V was shortened by 5 bases and J by 0 bases, with 9 bases between the two germline ends. The CDR3 has 14 residues. The CDR3 reads CASSPLLSTDTQYF. The CDR3 region has the DNA TGTGCCAGCAGCCCCCTCCTGAGCACAGATACGCAGTATTTT.

This clone was recorded at least ten times. The chain has TRBV7-3 and TRBJ2-5; maybe TRBD1 (7 bases). Trimming shortened V by 3 bases and J by 7 bases, and 9 bases separated the two germline ends. The germline V gene has CDR1 SGHTA and CDR2 FQGTGA. The CDR3 sequence is 12 residues long. CDR3 sequence: CASSFQGGTQYF. CDR3 DNA: TGTGCCAGCAGCTTCCAGGGGGGGACCCAGTACTTC.

This clone was picked up many times. This chain connects TRBV11-2 to TRBJ2-7, with 8 bases that match TRBD1. The CDR3 has 15 amino acids. The V and J ends lost 4 bases and 4 bases, in that order; junction bases with no gene match: 9. The V gene's germline CDR1 is SGHAT and CDR2 FQNNGV. CDR3 residues: CASSSSGTGAYEQYF. CDR3 nucleotide sequence: TGTGCCAGCAGCTCATCCGGGACAGGCGCTTACGAGCAGTACTTC.

In its sample, this clone was seen a few times. The chain employs TRBV28 and TRBJ1-6; TRBD1 matches 7 bases. In germline, CDR1 is MDHEN, CDR2 SYDVKM. The CDR3 has 14 residues. Trimming took 6 bases from V and 8 from J; bases not matched to a gene: 7. CDR3 sequence reads: CASSLRQGDSPLHF. CDR3 coding DNA: TGTGCCAGCAGCTTAAGACAGGGCGATTCACCCCTCCACTTT.

This clone was observed at least ten times. The gene calls are TRBV5-6 and TRBJ1-2, with 7 bases that match TRBD1. The ends lost 3 bases at V and 4 bases at J; junction bases unmatched: 6. Germline CDR1 SGHDT, CDR2 YYEEEE. The CDR3 is 14 amino acids. The CDR3 loop reads CASSSRAGGYGYTF. The CDR3 DNA is TGTGCCAGCAGCTCTCGGGCAGGGGGCTATGGCTACACCTTC. Full variable domain (missing parts from reference TRBV5-6 and TRBJ1-2): DAGVTQSPTHLIKTRGQQVTLRCSPKSGHDTVSWYQQALGQGPQFIFQYYEEEERQRGNFPDRFSGHQFPNYSSELNVNALLLGDSALYLCASSSRAGGYGYTFGSGTRLTVV.

This clone was counted at least ten times. The chain links TRBV2 to TRBJ2-7, with D perhaps TRBD1 (5 bases). The germline V gene encodes CDR1 SNHLY and CDR2 FYNNEI. Trimming cost V 3 bases and J 4 bases, with 7 bases left between them. CDR3 size: 12 residues. CDR3 DNA sequence: TGTGCCAGCAGTGATTCAGGGTACGAGCAGTACTTC. Translation: CASSDSGYEQYF.

This clone was recorded at least ten times. The chain links TRBV28 to TRBJ2-3; 13 bases agree with TRBD2. The CDR3 spans 21 residues. Germline CDR1 MDHEN, CDR2 SYDVKM. J was trimmed by 0 bases and V by 6 bases; bases with no gene match: 18. CDR3 residues: CASSPYPGLAGPQISTDTQYF. The DNA for the CDR3 is TGTGCCAGCAGCCCATATCCGGGACTAGCGGGACCTCAGATTAGCACAGATACGCAGTATTTT.

At least ten counts were recorded for this clone. The chain carries TRBV7-8 and TRBJ1-2; 8 bases are shared with TRBD1. Germline trimming cut 2 bases from V and 0 bases from J; bases unmatched to any gene: 11. The CDR3 is made up of 18 amino acids. Germline V gives CDR1 SGHVS, CDR2 FQNEAQ. The CDR3 DNA reads TGTGCCAGCAGCTTAATTCGGACAGGGATTCCTACTAACTATGGCTACACCTTC. Its protein product is CASSLIRTGIPTNYGYTF.

This clone was counted ten times or more. The rearrangement uses TRBV28 and TRBJ1-1, with D hard to call. The CDR3 totals 13 residues. The V end lost 4 bases, the J end lost 8 bases, and 14 bases lay between the germline ends. The germline V gene has CDR1 MDHEN and CDR2 SYDVKM. CDR3 DNA sequence: TGTGCCAGCAGTTCCCCGGGGTGGTCCGAAGCTTTCTTT. It translates to CASSSPGWSEAFF.

There are many counts of this clone. This chain uses TRBV6-4 with TRBJ2-1, with 16 bases lining up with TRBD2. CDR1 is MRHNA, CDR2 SNTAGT, per germline. This CDR3 contains 15 residues. With V trimmed by 4 bases and J by 9 bases, 3 bases remained unmatched. The CDR3 region is CASSAGLAGGGEQFF. The CDR3 DNA is TGTGCCAGCAGTGCGGGACTAGCGGGAGGGGGTGAGCAGTTCTTC.

This clone was seen only a few times. The rearrangement joins TRBV7-2 to TRBJ2-7, with 15 nucleotides matching TRBD2. Germline CDR1 SGHTA, CDR2 FQGNSA. This CDR3 is 18 amino acids long. Unmatched junction bases numbered 11, after V lost 5 bases and J lost 3 bases. The CDR3 reads CASSPRTSGRASRYEQYF. CDR3 DNA sequence: TGTGCCAGCAGCCCGCGGACTAGCGGGAGGGCCAGTCGCTACGAGCAGTACTTC.

V is TRBV7-2 and J is TRBJ1-6; D is undetermined. V was cut by 2 bases and J by 5 bases, with 13 bases left in between. Germline CDR1 reads SGHTA; CDR2 reads FQGNSA. This CDR3 has 16 amino acids. The CDR3 DNA follows: TGTGCCAGCAGCTTACTTGTTGGGAGAAATAATTCACCCCTCCACTTT. Translation gives CASSLLVGRNNSPLHF.

This clone was seen many times. The chain is built from TRBV18 and TRBJ2-7, with 7 bases matching TRBD1. CDR1 is KGHSH and CDR2 is LQKENI in the germline V gene. J was trimmed by 3 bases and V by 6 bases; bases with no gene match: 8. There are 14 residues in the CDR3. The CDR3 sequence: CASSQTRDSYEQYF. Written as DNA, the CDR3 is TGTGCCAGCTCTCAAACCCGGGACAGCTACGAGCAGTACTTC.

This clone was detected ten times or more. This chain joins TRBV5-6 and TRBJ2-3, with D hard to call. Trimming removed 0 bases from V and 2 bases from J, with 7 bases in between. Germline lookup yields CDR1 SGHDT and CDR2 YYEEEE. This CDR3 spans 14 amino acids. This CDR3 reads CASSLVQYTDTQYF. The CDR3 coding sequence is TGTGCCAGCAGCTTGGTCCAGTACACAGATACGCAGTATTTT.

This clone was seen many times. J is TRBJ1-5 and V is TRBV28; TRBD1 agrees at 8 bases. The trim removed 3 bases at V and 5 bases at J, leaving 6 bases unmatched. This CDR3 comprises 15 residues. Germline V lookup: CDR1 MDHEN, CDR2 SYDVKM. CDR3 protein: CASSLYRGSHQPQHF. The CDR3 DNA reads TGTGCCAGCAGTTTGTACAGGGGGAGCCATCAGCCCCAGCATTTT.

In its sample, this clone was seen many times. The chain employs TRBV30 and TRBJ2-7; no definite D call. V lost 0 bases and J lost 2, with 5 bases in between. The CDR3 has 12 residues. Germline V gene data show CDR1 as GTSNPN and CDR2 as SVGIG (reference sequence). CDR3 protein: CAWSVAAYEQYF. CDR3 sequence (DNA): TGTGCCTGGAGTGTGGCAGCCTACGAGCAGTACTTC.

The table lists this clone with many counts. CDR3 protein: CASSQETGIRGYTF. The CDR3 coding sequence is TGTGCCAGCAGCCAAGAGACAGGGATACGAGGCTACACCTTC. The chain is built from TRBV14 and TRBJ1-2; 7 bases are a match to TRBD1. The CDR3 consists of 14 residues. The junction had 6 bases not matched to a gene; V was cut back by 0 bases and J by 8 bases. Germline-derived CDR1 and CDR2 are SGHDN and FVKESK.